The source of this T cell receptor beta chain is a study of CD8+CD57+ T cells in acquired aplastic anemia. Both TCR beta VDJ combination and CDR3 sequence profiling were carried out. Genomic DNA was the template for this profiling. MiXCR, run by TCRdb on the reads, gives a single entry per CDR3 protein. Altogether hundreds of thousands of distinct CDR3 sequences are present, 55% to 70% being singletons, with the ten largest covering 4%. Details on this clonotype: Its antigen is undetermined.

Study-level points and caveats: The study identified under 30 CD8+ CDR3 sequences shared by patients and controls.

Germline CDR1 reads ENHRY; CDR2 reads SYGVKD. Trimming pared 3 bases from V and 0 bases from J, leaving 12 bases between. This CDR3 is built from 16 residues. The sample taken for sequencing was sorted CD4+, CD8+, or CD8+CD57+ T cells (not recorded which) from PBMCs. The origin of this receptor is a human donor in good health, serving as a control. The chain has TRBV10-3 and TRBJ1-3; possibly TRBD1 for D (6 bases). CDR3 sequence reads: CAISDPDSRSGNTIYF. The CDR3 DNA reads as TGTGCCATCAGTGACCCGGACAGCCGCTCTGGAAACACCATATATTTT.